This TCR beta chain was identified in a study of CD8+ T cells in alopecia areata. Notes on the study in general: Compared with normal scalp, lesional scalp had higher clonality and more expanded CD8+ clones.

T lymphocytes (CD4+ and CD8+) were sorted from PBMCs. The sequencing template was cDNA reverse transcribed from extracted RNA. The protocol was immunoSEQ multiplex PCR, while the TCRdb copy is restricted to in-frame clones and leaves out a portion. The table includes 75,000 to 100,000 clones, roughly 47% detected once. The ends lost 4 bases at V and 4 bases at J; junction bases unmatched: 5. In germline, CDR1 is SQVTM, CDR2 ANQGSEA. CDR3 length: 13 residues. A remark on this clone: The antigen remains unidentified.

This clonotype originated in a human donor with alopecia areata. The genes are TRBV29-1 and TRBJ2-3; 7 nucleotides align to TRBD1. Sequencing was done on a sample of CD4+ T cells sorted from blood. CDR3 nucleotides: TGCAGCGTTGCAACAGGGGATCCAGATACGCAGTATTTT. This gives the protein CSVATGDPDTQYF.